The source of this T cell receptor (beta chain) is a study of siplizumab effects on memory and regulatory T cells. J gave up 10 bases and V 6 bases, and 8 bases lay outside the gene matches. Per germline, CDR1 DFQATT and CDR2 SNEGSKA (reference sequence). The CDR3 covers 11 residues. Assay: immunoSEQ multiplex PCR; the TCRdb copy retains only in-frame clones and omits some. Among more than 95,000 clones listed, around 94% were seen once. The sequencing input was non-Treg CD4+ T cells sorted from blood. V gene TRBV20-1 combines with J gene TRBJ1-1, with 7 bases identical to TRBD1. The origin of this receptor is a human donor in good health. DNA for the CDR3: TGCAGTGCCCCGATGACAGGGTTAGCTTTCTTT. This sequence encodes CSAPMTGLAFF.